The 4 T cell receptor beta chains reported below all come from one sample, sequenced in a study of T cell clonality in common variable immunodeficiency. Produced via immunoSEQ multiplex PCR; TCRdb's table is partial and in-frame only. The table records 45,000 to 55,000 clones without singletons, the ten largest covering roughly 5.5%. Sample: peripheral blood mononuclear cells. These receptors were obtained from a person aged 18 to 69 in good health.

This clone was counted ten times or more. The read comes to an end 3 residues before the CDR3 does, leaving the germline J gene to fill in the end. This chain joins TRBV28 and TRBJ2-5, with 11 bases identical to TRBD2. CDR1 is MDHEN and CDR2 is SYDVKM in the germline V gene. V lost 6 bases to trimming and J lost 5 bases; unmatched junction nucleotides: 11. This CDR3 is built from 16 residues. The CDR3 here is CASSSTRLAGLETQYF. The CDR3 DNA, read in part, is TGTGCCAGCAGCTCTACAAGACTAGCGGGATTGGAGACC.

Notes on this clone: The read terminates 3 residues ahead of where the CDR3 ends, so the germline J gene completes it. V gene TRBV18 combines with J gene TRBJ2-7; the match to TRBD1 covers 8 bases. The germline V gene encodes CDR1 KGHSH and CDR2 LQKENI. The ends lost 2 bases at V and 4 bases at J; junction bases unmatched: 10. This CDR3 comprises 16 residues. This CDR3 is CASSPSLGQGAYEQYF. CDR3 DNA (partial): TGTGCCAGCTCACCATCTTTGGGCCAGGGGGCATACGAG.

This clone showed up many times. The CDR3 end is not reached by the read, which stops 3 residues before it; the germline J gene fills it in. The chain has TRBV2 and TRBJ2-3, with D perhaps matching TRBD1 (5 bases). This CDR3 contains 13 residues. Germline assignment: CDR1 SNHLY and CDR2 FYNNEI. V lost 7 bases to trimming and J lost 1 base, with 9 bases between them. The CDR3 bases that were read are TGTGCCAGCAATAGACAGCGCACAGATACG. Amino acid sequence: CASNRQRTDT. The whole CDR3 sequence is CASNRQRTDTQYF.

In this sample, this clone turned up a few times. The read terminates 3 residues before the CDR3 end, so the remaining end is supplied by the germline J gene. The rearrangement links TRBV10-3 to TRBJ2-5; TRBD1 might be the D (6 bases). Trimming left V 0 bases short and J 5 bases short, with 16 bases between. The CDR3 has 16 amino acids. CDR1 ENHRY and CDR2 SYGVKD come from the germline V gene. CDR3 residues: CAISESRGGAGETQYF. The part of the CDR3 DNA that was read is TGTGCCATCAGTGAGTCAAGAGGGGGTGCAGGGGAGACC.